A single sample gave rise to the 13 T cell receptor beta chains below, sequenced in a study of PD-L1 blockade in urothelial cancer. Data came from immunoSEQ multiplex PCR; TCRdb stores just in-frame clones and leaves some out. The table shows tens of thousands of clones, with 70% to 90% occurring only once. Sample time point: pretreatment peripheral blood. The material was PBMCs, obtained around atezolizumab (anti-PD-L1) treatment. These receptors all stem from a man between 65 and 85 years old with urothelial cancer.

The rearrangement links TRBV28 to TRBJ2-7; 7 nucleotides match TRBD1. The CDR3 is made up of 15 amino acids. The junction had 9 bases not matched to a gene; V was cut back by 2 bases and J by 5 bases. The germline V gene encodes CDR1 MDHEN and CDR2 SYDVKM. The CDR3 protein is CASSLEGRGYHEQYF. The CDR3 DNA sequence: TGTGCCAGCAGTTTAGAGGGCAGGGGGTACCACGAGCAGTACTTC.

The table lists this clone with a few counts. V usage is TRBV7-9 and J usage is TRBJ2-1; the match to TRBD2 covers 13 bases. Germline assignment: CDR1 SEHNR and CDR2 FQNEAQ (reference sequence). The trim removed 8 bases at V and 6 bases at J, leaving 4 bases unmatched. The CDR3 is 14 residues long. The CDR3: CASLLAGGLNEQFF. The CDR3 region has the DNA TGTGCCAGCCTACTAGCGGGAGGGCTCAATGAGCAGTTCTTC.

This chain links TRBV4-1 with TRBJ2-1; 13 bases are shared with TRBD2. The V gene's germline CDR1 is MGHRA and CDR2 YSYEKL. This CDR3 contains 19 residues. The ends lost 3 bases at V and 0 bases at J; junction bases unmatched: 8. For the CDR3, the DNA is TGCGCCAGCAGCCACCCCGGGACTAGCGGGATAAGCTCCTACAATGAGCAGTTCTTC. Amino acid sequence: CASSHPGTSGISSYNEQFF.

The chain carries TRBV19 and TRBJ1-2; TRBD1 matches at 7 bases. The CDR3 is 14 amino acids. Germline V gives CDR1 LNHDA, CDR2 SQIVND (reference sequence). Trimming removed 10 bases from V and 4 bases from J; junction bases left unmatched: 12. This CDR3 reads CATTGTVTGYGYTF. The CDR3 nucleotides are TGTGCCACAACCGGGACAGTCACGGGCTATGGCTACACCTTC.

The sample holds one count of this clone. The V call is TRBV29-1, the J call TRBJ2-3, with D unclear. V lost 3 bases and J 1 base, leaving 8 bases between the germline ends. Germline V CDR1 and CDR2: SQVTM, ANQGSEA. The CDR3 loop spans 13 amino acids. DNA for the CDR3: TGCAGCGTTGAGAGACGGGGCACAGATACGCAGTATTTT. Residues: CSVERRGTDTQYF.

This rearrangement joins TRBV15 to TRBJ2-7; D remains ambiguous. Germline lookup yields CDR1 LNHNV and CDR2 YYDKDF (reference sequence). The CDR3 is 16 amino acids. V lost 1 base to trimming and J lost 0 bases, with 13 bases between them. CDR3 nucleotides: TGTGCCACCAGCAGAGTTCGTCGCGGTAGCTCCTACGAGCAGTACTTC. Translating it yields CATSRVRRGSSYEQYF.

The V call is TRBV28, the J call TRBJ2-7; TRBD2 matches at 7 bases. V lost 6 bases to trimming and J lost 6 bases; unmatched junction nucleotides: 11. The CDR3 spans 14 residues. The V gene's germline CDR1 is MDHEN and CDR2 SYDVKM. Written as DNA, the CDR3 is TGTGCCAGCAGCTTAACGGGAGGCGGGTCCGAGCAGTACTTC. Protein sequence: CASSLTGGGSEQYF.

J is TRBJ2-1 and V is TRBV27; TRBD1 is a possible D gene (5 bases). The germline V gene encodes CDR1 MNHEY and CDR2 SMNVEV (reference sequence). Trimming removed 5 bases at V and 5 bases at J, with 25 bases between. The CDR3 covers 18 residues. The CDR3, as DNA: TGTGCCAGCAGTCCATTGTGGTCGACAGTAGAAACAGACAATGAGCAGTTCTTC. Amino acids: CASSPLWSTVETDNEQFF.

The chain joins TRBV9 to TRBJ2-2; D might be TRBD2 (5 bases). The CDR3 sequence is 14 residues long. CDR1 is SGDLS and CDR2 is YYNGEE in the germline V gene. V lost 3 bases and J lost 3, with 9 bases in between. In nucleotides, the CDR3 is TGTGCCAGCAGCGGAGGGCCGGACACCGGGGAGCTGTTTTTT. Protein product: CASSGGPDTGELFF.

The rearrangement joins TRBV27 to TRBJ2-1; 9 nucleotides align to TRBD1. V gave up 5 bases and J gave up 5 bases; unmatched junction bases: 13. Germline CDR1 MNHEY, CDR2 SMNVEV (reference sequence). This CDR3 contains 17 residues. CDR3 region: CASSLSGTGFTHNEQFF. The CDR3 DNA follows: TGTGCCAGCAGTCTCTCCGGGACAGGGTTTACCCACAATGAGCAGTTCTTC.

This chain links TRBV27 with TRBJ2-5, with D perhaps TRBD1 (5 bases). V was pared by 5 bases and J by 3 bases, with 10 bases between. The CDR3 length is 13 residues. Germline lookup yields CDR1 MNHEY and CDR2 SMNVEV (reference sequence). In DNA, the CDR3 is TGTGCCAGCAGTCAGACAGCAAAAGAGACCCAGTACTTC. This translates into CASSQTAKETQYF.

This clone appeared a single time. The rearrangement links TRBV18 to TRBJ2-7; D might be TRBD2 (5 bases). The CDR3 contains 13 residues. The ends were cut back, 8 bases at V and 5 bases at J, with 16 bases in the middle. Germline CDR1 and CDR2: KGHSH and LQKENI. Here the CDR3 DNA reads TGTGCCAGCCAATTCGGGGAGAGTGACGAGCAGTACTTC. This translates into CASQFGESDEQYF.

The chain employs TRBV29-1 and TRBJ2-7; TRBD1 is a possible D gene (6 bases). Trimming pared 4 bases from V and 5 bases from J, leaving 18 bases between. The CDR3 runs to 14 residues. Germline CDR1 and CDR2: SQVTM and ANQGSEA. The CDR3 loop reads CSVATRDKDHEQYF. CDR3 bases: TGCAGCGTTGCCACCCGGGACAAAGACCACGAGCAGTACTTC.